These T cell receptor beta chains were read from a single sample in a study of blood T cell repertoires in COVID-19. Sequencing used immunoSEQ multiplex PCR; TCRdb keeps in-frame clones, though not all of them. Among roughly 150,000 clones listed, about 85% were seen once. Source material: peripheral blood. These receptors were collected from a man in his 70s who had recovered from COVID-19. Each CDR3 is given with its conserved first and last residue.

TRBJ1-4	TRBV5-4	CASSLGTGGSEKLFF
TRBJ2-2	TRBV7-9	CASSSGLKQNTGELFF
TRBJ1-5	TRBV28	CASSLGVRGRGPQHF
TRBJ2-3	TRBV2	CASSKRSGGPDTQYF
TRBJ2-7	TRBV11-2	CASSSGQLYEQYF
TRBJ2-7	TRBV29-1	CSVAFGSEQYF
TRBJ1-1	TRBV5-4	CASSFVGAWGTEAFF
TRBJ1-1	TRBV20-1	CSRHGVPEAFF
TRBJ2-6	TRBV24-1	CATSDSGRLTGSGANVLTF
TRBJ2-6	TRBV7-9	CASSLRSMIGAGANVLTF
TRBJ2-1	TRBV7-3	CASSLEGHRAYNEQFF
TRBJ2-6	TRBV6-5	CASSSGTTSGANVLTF
TRBJ1-2	TRBV7-2	CASSLDGQGRGYTF
TRBJ2-1	TRBV5-1	CASSSLSTSGKDNEQFF
TRBJ2-3	TRBV3-1/TRBV3-2	CASSAGGSDTQYF
TRBJ1-6	TRBV14	CASSRTGGWSSPLHF
TRBJ2-1	TRBV28	CASSFKGGLAGGNEQFF
TRBJ1-5	TRBV18	CASSPLGDRANQPQHF
TRBJ1-1	TRBV11-2	CASSPRQGTNTEAFF
TRBJ2-1	TRBV9	CASSRTSGISYNEQFF
TRBJ2-7	TRBV5-5	CASSHRQGANSYEQYF
TRBJ2-2	TRBV7-2	CASSKDRGNPGELFF
TRBJ1-1	TRBV5-1	CASSLVDRAMNTEAFF
TRBJ2-1	TRBV6-5	CASSYSGLPSYNEQFF
TRBJ2-1	TRBV6-5	CASRDLGALNEQFF
TRBJ2-7	TRBV7-9	CASSFWGREASYEQYF
TRBJ1-2	TRBV2	CASSELRGTGRFYGYTF
TRBJ2-5	TRBV18	CASSPSRGETQYF
TRBJ2-3	TRBV27	CASSLAGRTDTQYF
TRBJ1-2	TRBV9	CASSVGIRDSHITPLYGYTF
TRBJ2-7	TRBV29-1	CSVGGLAGSDEQYF
TRBJ2-1	TRBV4-2	CASSQVGLAPYNEQFF
TRBJ2-7	TRBV6-5	CASGPLYEQYF
TRBJ1-1	TRBV19	CASSIAPGTEAFF
TRBJ2-7	TRBV5-6	CASSFQVPYEQYF
TRBJ1-6	TRBV6-2/TRBV6-3	CASSPPTPAGCHF
TRBJ2-7	TRBV7-2	CASSFPGAGAIYEQYF
TRBJ1-2	TRBV5-1	CASSPGGGLYGYTF
TRBJ1-2	TRBV9	CASSPTGTAWGYTF
TRBJ2-3	TRBV20-1	CSASSPRGDTQYF
TRBJ1-2	TRBV7-2	CASSSRTGGTNYGYTF
TRBJ1-5	TRBV10-2	CASSQINQPQHF
TRBJ2-3	TRBV12-3/TRBV12-4	CASSPRDTQYF
TRBJ2-7	TRBV27	CASYSGTSGPSYEQYF
TRBJ1-6	TRBV28	CASKSRGSYNSPLHF
TRBJ1-6	TRBV7-9	CASSPLEYIPLHF
TRBJ2-6	TRBV28	CASSSPSSGANVLTF
TRBJ1-2	TRBV27	CASRPLSGGLGGYTF
TRBJ2-1	TRBV19	CASSIAVENEQFF
TRBJ1-4	TRBV28	CASSQGDRGNHEKLFF
TRBJ1-5	TRBV19	CASNMGQVQNQPQHF
TRBJ1-1	TRBV6-1	CASSEQGGTEAFF
TRBJ1-5	TRBV5-6	CASSFGGLSQHQPQHF
TRBJ2-3	TRBV9	CASTTGAGGGDTQYF
TRBJ2-4	TRBV9	CASCPLDSHKAKNIQYF
TRBJ1-5	TRBV7-2	CASSLETGFRQPQHF